Listed below are T cell receptor beta chains from one sample, sequenced in a study of CD8 T cells in ankylosing spondylitis. TCRdb redid the calling of the 5' RACE reads with MiXCR, one entry per CDR3 protein. This repertoire shows about 330,000 distinct CDR3 sequences, less than 10% found once; its top ten account for less than 15%. The sequencing input was blood, either unsorted or a sorted T cell fraction (not recorded which). These receptors originate from a male donor with ankylosing spondylitis. CDR3s include the opening cysteine and the closing phenylalanine or tryptophan. The D gene is left open where the match is weak. Size is omitted from some rows. Given values are once, few, many or a class for expanded clones.

TRBJ2-3	16	-	TRBD2	TRBV3-1	CASSRGLATITDTQYF	TGTGCCAGCAGCCGCGGACTAGCGACTATCACAGATACGCAGTATTTT
TRBJ2-5	12	-	-	TRBV7-6	CASTSGEETQYF	TGTGCCAGCACCTCGGGAGAAGAGACCCAGTACTTC
TRBJ1-6	13	few	TRBD1	TRBV5-1	CASSSGQGAALHF	TGCGCCAGCAGCTCGGGACAGGGAGCAGCCCTCCACTTT
TRBJ2-2	14	-	-	TRBV9	CASSVVAGPGELFF	TGTGCCAGCAGCGTAGTTGCGGGGCCCGGGGAGCTGTTTTTT
TRBJ1-6	15	few	TRBD1	TRBV20-1	CSASRQGGNNSPLHF	TGCAGTGCTAGTAGACAGGGTGGCAATAATTCACCCCTCCACTTT
TRBJ1-1	12	few	-	TRBV5-6	CASRSEGDEAFF	TGTGCCAGCAGGTCCGAAGGGGATGAAGCTTTCTTT
TRBJ2-7	13	-	TRBD2	TRBV7-9	CASSFGGRNEQYF	TGTGCCAGCAGCTTTGGCGGGAGGAACGAGCAGTACTTC
TRBJ2-2	14	few	-	TRBV11-3	CASSGSPSVGELFF	TGTGCCAGCAGTGGCTCTCCTTCGGTCGGGGAGCTGTTTTTT
TRBJ2-6	13	many	-	TRBV7-9	CASSYSGANVLTF	TGTGCCAGCAGCTACTCTGGGGCCAACGTCCTGACTTTC
TRBJ2-3	15	few	TRBD2	TRBV6-4	CASSDNGGSTDTQYF	TGTGCCAGCAGTGACAACGGGGGGAGTACAGATACGCAGTATTTT
TRBJ1-2	16	few	-	TRBV12-3/TRBV12-4	CASSFGGTESYRGYTF	TGTGCCAGCAGTTTTGGTGGCACAGAATCCTATCGTGGCTACACCTTC
TRBJ1-5	13	few	-	TRBV29-1	CSVCLDSNQPQHF	TGCAGCGTTTGCCTGGACAGCAATCAGCCCCAGCATTTT
TRBJ1-6	15	many	-	TRBV20-1	CSAGGVSAPGSPLHF	TGCAGTGCTGGAGGGGTGTCGGCCCCAGGCTCACCCCTCCACTTT
TRBJ2-7	15	few	TRBD1	TRBV24-1	CATSGVGQGGLRQYF	TGTGCCACAAGTGGAGTGGGACAGGGGGGCCTACGGCAGTACTTC
TRBJ2-5	15	many	TRBD2	TRBV5-1	CASTALAGVEETQYF	TGCGCCAGCACCGCGCTAGCGGGAGTTGAAGAGACCCAGTACTTC
TRBJ2-7	14	-	TRBD2	TRBV7-9	CASSLAGGSIEQYF	TGTGCCAGCAGCTTAGCCGGCGGGAGCATCGAGCAGTACTTC
TRBJ2-5	12	-	-	TRBV5-1	CASSKGIETQYF	TGCGCCAGCAGTAAAGGGATAGAGACCCAGTACTTC
TRBJ2-1	18	-	-	TRBV11-1	CASSDPFQPGPLGNEQFF	TGTGCCAGCAGCGATCCATTCCAGCCGGGGCCTTTGGGCAATGAGCAGTTCTTC